This entry lists 7 T cell receptor beta chains sequenced from one sample in a study of CD8 T cells in ankylosing spondylitis. TCRdb processed the 5' RACE reads anew with MiXCR; each CDR3 protein has one entry. The sample has hundreds of thousands of distinct CDR3 sequences; more than 25% are singletons. Sequencing was done on a sample of blood, either unsorted or a sorted T cell fraction (not recorded which). Receptors were obtained from a male donor with ankylosing spondylitis or in good health (not recorded which).

The genes are TRBV20-1 and TRBJ2-3, with 11 bases aligning to TRBD2. The CDR3 totals 17 residues. Per germline, CDR1 DFQATT and CDR2 SNEGSKA (reference sequence). The ends lost 5 bases at V and 4 bases at J; junction bases unmatched: 14. CDR3 sequence: CSAGGAIAGGPPDTQYF. CDR3 in DNA: TGCAGTGCTGGAGGGGCTATAGCGGGGGGGCCCCCAGATACGCAGTATTTT.

The CDR3 sequence is CASSFGTTDTQYF. The CDR3 bases are TGTGCCAGCAGTTTCGGGACCACAGATACGCAGTATTTT. The rearrangement joins TRBV12-3 or TRBV12-4 to TRBJ2-3, with D perhaps matching TRBD1 or TRBD2 (5 bases each). CDR3 length: 13 amino acids. V was shortened by 3 bases and J by 2 bases, with 6 bases between the two germline ends.

This clonotype was counted a few times. This rearrangement joins TRBV12-3 or TRBV12-4 to TRBJ2-7; no definite D call. V lost 5 bases, J lost 2 bases, and 4 bases lay in between. This CDR3 spans 11 amino acids. The CDR3 region is CASSHTYEQYF. The CDR3 coding sequence is TGTGCCAGCAGTCATACCTACGAGCAGTACTTC.

This clonotype showed up many times. J is TRBJ2-7 and V is TRBV20-1; TRBD1 agrees at 9 bases. In germline, CDR1 is DFQATT, CDR2 SNEGSKA (reference sequence). V lost 3 bases and J lost 4; bases outside the gene matches: 7. The CDR3 length is 14 residues. The CDR3 DNA sequence: TGCAGTGCTAGCGCGACAGGGGGTGGGTACGAGCAGTACTTC. Amino acid sequence: CSASATGGGYEQYF.

This chain connects TRBV11-1 to TRBJ2-3, with D uncertain. The CDR3 is made up of 13 amino acids. The germline V gene encodes CDR1 SGHAT and CDR2 FQDESV (reference sequence). With 5 bases removed from V and 7 bases from J, the gap between germline ends came to 13 bases. CDR3 region: CASSRPPTYTQYF. CDR3 DNA sequence: TGTGCCAGCAGCCGCCCACCAACTTATACGCAGTATTTT.

The V call is TRBV20-1, the J call TRBJ2-5; a possible D gene is TRBD2 (7 bases). Trimming removed 6 bases at V and 0 bases at J, with 17 bases between. In germline, CDR1 is DFQATT, CDR2 SNEGSKA (reference sequence). The CDR3 is made up of 15 amino acids. CDR3 in amino acids: CSALGRGLYQETQYF. In nucleotides, the CDR3 is TGCAGTGCCCTGGGGCGGGGGCTGTACCAAGAGACCCAGTACTTC.

This chain joins TRBV9 and TRBJ1-5, with D maybe TRBD1 (5 bases). Germline-derived CDR1 and CDR2 are SGDLS and YYNGEE. Deletions cut 4 bases from V and 4 bases from J, with 12 bases between. This CDR3 is 14 amino acids long. The CDR3, as DNA: TGTGCCAGCAGCCGAGACAGTGGGAATCAGCCCCAGCATTTT. The encoded protein is CASSRDSGNQPQHF.